This TCR beta chain was sequenced during a study of cytomegalovirus exposure and HLA in healthy donors. CDR3 length equals 13 residues. CDR1 and CDR2 from the germline V gene are LGHNT and FRNRAP. Trimming cost V 6 bases and J 7 bases, with 15 bases left between them. Researchers ran the PCR with 60 Vbeta and 13 Jbeta primers. Repertoires were generated with immunoSEQ multiplex PCR, while TCRdb's copy carries only in-frame clones and drops some. The data show some 130,000 clones, about 80% seen once. The count of this clone is one. The sample was PBMCs. This TCR derives from a boy between 2 and 10 years old in good health and CMV-seronegative. V usage is TRBV12-5 and J usage is TRBJ1-2, with D maybe TRBD1 (6 bases). The CDR3 coding sequence is TGTGCTAGTGGACAACAGGGTTCTAGTGGCTACACCTTC. Translating gives CASGQQGSSGYTF.